The TCR beta chain described here comes from a study of graft-versus-host responses after intestinal transplantation. Turning to the study itself: As for transplant type, recipients had multivisceral, liver-intestinal, or isolated intestinal grafts. Study-wide results and caveats: Early after transplant, HvG declines were associated with peak levels of circulating GvH clones.

Profiling relied on immunoSEQ multiplex PCR, and the TCRdb table lists in-frame clones only, not all of them. The repertoire holds 85,000 to 100,000 clones, with under 90% as singletons. Germline CDR1 reads MNHNY; CDR2 reads SVGAGI (reference sequence). J gave up 6 bases and V 6 bases, and 13 bases lay outside the gene matches. The CDR3 loop spans 15 amino acids. A single count supports this clone. The antigen is unknown. The sequence was collected from a human donor who received an intestinal transplant. The sequenced sample was unstimulated CD4+ T cells sorted from spleen or lymph node cells, obtained before intestinal transplant. The chain uses TRBV6-6 and TRBJ1-2; 7 bases map to TRBD1. DNA of the CDR3: TGTGCCAGCAGCCTACCGGGACAGAGAGACCATGGCTACACCTTC. It specifies CASSLPGQRDHGYTF.